This TCR beta chain is drawn from a study of shared clonotypes between healthy human individuals. Note on this clone: The identical CDR3 is also encoded by other nucleotide sequences in the sample.

Generated by immunoSEQ multiplex PCR, the TCRdb table keeps only in-frame clones and is missing some. The data show about 470,000 clones, 79% seen once. What was sequenced was PBMCs. The receptor comes from a middle-aged woman in good health. Some clones in this sample may be carry-over from other donors' samples.

The CDR3 loop reads CAWSSGYEQYF. The CDR3 DNA follows: TGTGCCTGGAGTTCGGGCTACGAGCAGTACTTC. The gene calls are TRBV30 and TRBJ2-7; D unclear. This CDR3 is 11 amino acids long. Trimming cost V 2 bases and J 3 bases, with 5 bases left between them. CDR1 GTSNPN and CDR2 SVGIG come from the germline V gene (reference sequence).